This T cell receptor (beta chain) was recovered during a study of beta chain features in type 1 diabetes. Notes on the study in general: For Type 1 diabetes patients, all four CD4+ subsets carried TCRB CDR3s that were moderately but significantly shorter.

One heparinised blood draw, averaging about 116 mL, came from each donor. Details on this clone: Its target is not known.

V lost 7 bases to trimming and J lost 3 bases; unmatched junction nucleotides: 5. This CDR3 spans 14 amino acids. Germline V lookup: CDR1 SNHLY, CDR2 FYNNEI. The sequenced template was cDNA made from the entire isolated RNA. Sequenced naive, central memory and regulatory T cell samples produced an average of roughly 3.5 million reads. TCRdb keeps only in-frame clones here, not all; method: immunoSEQ multiplex PCR. The repertoire consists of about 150,000 clones, with 7.5% to 10% occurring once and the leading ten covering 2% to 3%. Sample: central memory CD4+ T cells from blood. The V call is TRBV2, the J call TRBJ2-3, with TRBD1 identical over 9 bases. The TCR sequence derives from a woman under 30 in good health. CDR3 in DNA: TGTGCCAGCATAGCAGGGACAGGGACAGATACGCAGTATTTT. Amino acid sequence: CASIAGTGTDTQYF.